What follows is one TCR beta chain and its context. The data were taken from a study of blood T cell repertoires in COVID-19. CDR3 size: 16 residues. The V and J ends lost 4 bases and 0 bases, in that order; junction bases with no gene match: 3. The V gene's germline CDR1 is MDHEN and CDR2 SYDVKM. Clones were read by immunoSEQ multiplex PCR, and TCRdb kept only the in-frame ones, dropping some. The data hold a few hundred thousand clones, with about four fifths observed a single time. V and J are TRBV28 and TRBJ1-6; 7 positions match TRBD1. The sample consisted of PBMCs or T cells enriched from blood (not recorded which). This clonotype originated in a woman aged 40 to 55 who had recovered from COVID-19. CDR3 amino acids: CASSSQGSSYNSPLHF. CDR3 nucleotide sequence: TGTGCCAGCAGTTCACAGGGGAGCTCCTATAATTCACCCCTCCACTTT. Full variable domain (outside the CDR3, taken from reference TRBV28 and TRBJ1-6): DVKVTQSSRYLVKRTGEKVFLECVQDMDHENMFWYRQDPGLGLRLIYFSYDVKMKEKGDIPEGYSVSREKKERFSLILESASTNQTSMYLCASSSQGSSYNSPLHFGNGTRLTVT.